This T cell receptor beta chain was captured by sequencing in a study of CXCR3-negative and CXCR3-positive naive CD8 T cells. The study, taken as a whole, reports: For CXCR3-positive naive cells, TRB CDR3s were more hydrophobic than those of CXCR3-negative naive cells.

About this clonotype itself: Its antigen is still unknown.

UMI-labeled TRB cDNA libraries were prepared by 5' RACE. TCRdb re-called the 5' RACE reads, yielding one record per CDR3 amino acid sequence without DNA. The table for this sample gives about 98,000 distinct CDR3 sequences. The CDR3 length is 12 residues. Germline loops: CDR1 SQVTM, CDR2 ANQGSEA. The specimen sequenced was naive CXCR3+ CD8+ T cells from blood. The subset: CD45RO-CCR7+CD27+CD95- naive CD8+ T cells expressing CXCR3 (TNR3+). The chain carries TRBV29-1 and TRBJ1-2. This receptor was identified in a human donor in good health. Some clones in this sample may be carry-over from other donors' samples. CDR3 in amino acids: CSVVEQNGGYTF. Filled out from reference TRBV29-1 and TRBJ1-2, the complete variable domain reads SAVISQKPSRDICQRGTSLTIQCQVDSQVTMMFWYRQQPGQSLTLIATANQGSEATYESGFVIDKFPISRPNLTFSTLTVSNMSPEDSSIYLCSVVEQNGGYTFGSGTRLTVV.